Ten or more counts support the clone carrying this T cell receptor (beta chain). Its antigen is still unknown. TCRdb itself ran the 5' RACE reads through MiXCR, one entry per CDR3 protein. Here the sample spans around 490,000 distinct CDR3 sequences, approximately 5.3% being singletons. The data stem from a study of CD8 T cells in ankylosing spondylitis. This CDR3 is 13 amino acids long. The germline gives CDR1 ENHRY, CDR2 SYGVKD. V lost 7 bases and J lost 5; bases outside the gene matches: 6. Broader study findings: One TCR beta motif, made up of eight highly homologous variants, appeared characteristic of ankylosing spondylitis blood.

The sequence was obtained from a male donor with ankylosing spondylitis. The V gene is TRBV10-3, the J gene TRBJ2-5; 8 nucleotides align to TRBD2. Material: blood, either unsorted or a sorted T cell fraction (not recorded which). The CDR3 protein is CAIKAGGGETQYF. The CDR3, as DNA: TGTGCCATCAAAGCCGGGGGGGGCGAGACCCAGTACTTC.